The 27 T cell receptor beta chains in this list originate from one sample, sequenced in a study of circulating and synovial CD4+ cells in juvenile arthritis. Using immunoSEQ multiplex PCR, the repertoire was profiled, and TCRdb retains in-frame clones only, with some absent. The repertoire holds some 35,000 clones, 95% seen once, with 0.15% to 0.2% in the top ten. Sequencing was performed on CD4+ T cells from blood. The receptors stem from a human donor with juvenile idiopathic arthritis.

This clone was found once. The V call is TRBV10-1, the J call TRBJ2-3; D perhaps matches TRBD1 (6 bases). This CDR3 is 13 amino acids long. Per germline, CDR1 WNHNN and CDR2 SYGVQD (reference sequence). The germline V and J ends were trimmed by 4 bases and 2 bases, with 7 bases remaining between them. The CDR3 region is CASSGTATDTQYF. The CDR3 DNA follows: TGCGCCAGCAGTGGGACAGCCACAGATACGCAGTATTTT.

This clone is a singleton in its sample. The genes are TRBV5-1 and TRBJ2-5, with D possibly being TRBD2 (6 bases). CDR1 SGHRS and CDR2 YFSETQ come from the germline V gene. The CDR3 consists of 15 residues. Trimming pared 4 bases from V and 5 bases from J, leaving 18 bases between. CDR3 DNA sequence: TGCGCCAGCAGCATTTCTCCGGGGGTAGGGGAGACCCAGTACTTC. It is translated as CASSISPGVGETQYF.

This clone was recorded only once. The rearrangement links TRBV30 to TRBJ2-2; 7 bases agree with TRBD1. The germline CDR1 and CDR2 sequences are GTSNPN and SVGIG (reference sequence). With V trimmed by 2 bases and J by 4 bases, 7 bases remained unmatched. CDR3 length equals 15 residues. Here the CDR3 DNA reads TGTGCCTGGAGTCGCCGGGACAGAGGCACCGGGGAGCTGTTTTTT. Translated: CAWSRRDRGTGELFF.

CDR3 region: CATSRGSRGANEKLFF. CDR3 coding DNA: TGTGCCACCAGCAGAGGTTCGCGGGGCGCGAATGAAAAACTGTTTTTT. V is TRBV15 and J is TRBJ1-4; TRBD1 is a possible D gene (5 bases). Germline V gives CDR1 LNHNV, CDR2 YYDKDF (reference sequence). V was shortened by 1 base and J by 5 bases, with 14 bases between the two germline ends. The CDR3 runs to 16 residues. The whole variable domain, filled in from reference TRBV15 and TRBJ1-4, reads DAMVIQNPRYQVTQFGKPVTLSCSQTLNHNVMYWYQQKSSQAPKLLFHYYDKDFNNEADTPDNFQSRRPNTSFCFLDIRSPGLGDTAMYLCATSRGSRGANEKLFFGSGTQLSVL.

The rearrangement uses TRBV28 and TRBJ2-2; TRBD2 matches 9 bases. The CDR3 runs 14 residues. Per germline, CDR1 MDHEN and CDR2 SYDVKM. The V segment lost 6 bases and the J segment 5 bases; nucleotides outside the gene matches: 4. CDR3 nucleotide sequence: TGTGCCAGCAGCTTTAGCGGGAGAACCGGGGAGCTGTTTTTT. Protein: CASSFSGRTGELFF. The complete variable domain, with remaining parts taken from reference TRBV28 and TRBJ2-2, reads DVKVTQSSRYLVKRTGEKVFLECVQDMDHENMFWYRQDPGLGLRLIYFSYDVKMKEKGDIPEGYSVSREKKERFSLILESASTNQTSMYLCASSFSGRTGELFFGEGSRLTVL.

This clone has just a few counts. The chain joins TRBV19 to TRBJ1-5; TRBD1 is a possible D gene (5 bases). CDR1 LNHDA and CDR2 SQIVND come from the germline V gene (reference sequence). The CDR3 extends over 13 amino acids. The V end was cut by 9 bases, the J end by 5 bases, with 14 bases between. CDR3 in DNA: TGTGCCAGCAGTTGGGGGGGTGATCAGCCCCAGCATTTT. Protein: CASSWGGDQPQHF. Using reference TRBV19 and TRBJ1-5 for the parts outside the CDR3, the full variable domain is DGGITQSPKYLFRKEGQNVTLSCEQNLNHDAMYWYRQDPGQGLRLIYYSQIVNDFQKGDIAEGYSVSREKKESFPLTVTSAQKNPTAFYLCASSWGGDQPQHFGDGTRLSIL.

The gene calls are TRBV5-1 and TRBJ2-3; the D gene is possibly TRBD2 (6 bases). The CDR3 has 14 amino acids. With 4 bases removed from V and 6 bases from J, the gap between germline ends came to 15 bases. Germline assignment: CDR1 SGHRS and CDR2 YFSETQ. The CDR3 bases are TGCGCCAGCAGCCGCGGGGACCTGTACGATACGCAGTATTTT. Translation: CASSRGDLYDTQYF.

The chain links TRBV19 to TRBJ1-2; D remains unclear. The CDR3 contains 13 residues. From germline, CDR1 is LNHDA and CDR2 SQIVND (reference sequence). Between the trimmed V and J ends, which lost 5 bases and 6 bases, there was a span of 13 bases. Here the CDR3 DNA reads TGTGCCAGTAGTCGGGAAGAGGGAAATGGCTACACCTTC. This translates into CASSREEGNGYTF.

CDR3 nucleotides: TGTGCCAGCGGAGGTCGGGGGAGGCTCACCGGGGAGCTGTTTTTT. Its translation is CASGGRGRLTGELFF. The chain couples TRBV2 to TRBJ2-2; possibly TRBD2 for D (6 bases). Germline CDR1 reads SNHLY; CDR2 reads FYNNEI. The CDR3 contains 15 residues. Trimming pared 8 bases from V and 4 bases from J, leaving 17 bases between.

Worth noting for this clone: One end of the junction does not line up with germline, which may come from a read error. This CDR3 is also generated by other DNA sequences in the sample. The chain links TRBV15 to TRBJ1-6; D is perhaps TRBD1 (6 bases). The CDR3 loop spans 18 amino acids. The V gene's germline CDR1 is LNHNV and CDR2 YYDKDF (reference sequence). CDR3 bases: TGTGCCACCAGCAGAGATCGGGGGGCGAGCTCCTATAATTCCCCCCTCCACTTT. It encodes CATSRDRGASSYNSPLHF. Full variable domain (rest looked up from reference TRBV15 and TRBJ1-6): DAMVIQNPRYQVTQFGKPVTLSCSQTLNHNVMYWYQQKSSQAPKLLFHYYDKDFNNEADTPDNFQSRRPNTSFCFLDIRSPGLGDTAMYLCATSRDRGASSYNSPLHFGNGTRLTVT.

The chain combines TRBV5-8 with TRBJ1-2; possibly TRBD1 for D (6 bases). Per germline, CDR1 SGHTS and CDR2 YDEGEE. V lost 6 bases to trimming and J lost 3 bases, with 18 bases between them. This CDR3 is built from 15 residues. Here the CDR3 DNA reads TGTGCCAGCAACCAGGGTGGGGGCTTCGACTATGGCTACACCTTC. This encodes CASNQGGGFDYGYTF.

The chain joins TRBV28 to TRBJ1-2, with D perhaps matching TRBD1 (5 bases). CDR3 size: 14 residues. In germline, CDR1 is MDHEN, CDR2 SYDVKM. V was clipped by 6 bases and J by 1 base, with 12 bases between them. The CDR3 coding sequence is TGTGCCAGCAGGGGGGGAGGGATTAACTATGGCTACACCTTC. Residues: CASRGGGINYGYTF.

The chain joins TRBV28 to TRBJ1-2; 7 bases map to TRBD1. The J segment lost 6 bases and the V segment lost 6 bases, leaving 16 bases of the junction unmatched. Per germline, CDR1 MDHEN and CDR2 SYDVKM. This CDR3 contains 16 residues. CDR3 loop: CASSQRAGGSRNGYTF. CDR3 DNA sequence: TGTGCCAGCAGCCAAAGGGCAGGGGGGAGCAGGAATGGCTACACCTTC.

This clone was seen a single time. The chain is built from TRBV4-3 and TRBJ2-5; D remains ambiguous. Deletions cut 4 bases from V and 4 bases from J, with 13 bases between. Germline V gives CDR1 LGHNA, CDR2 YSLEER. CDR3 length: 14 residues. The CDR3 spells CASSLQYPPETQYF. The CDR3 DNA reads as TGCGCCAGCAGCCTACAATACCCCCCAGAGACCCAGTACTTC.

This sequence joins TRBV2 and TRBJ2-1; D unclear. From germline, CDR1 is SNHLY and CDR2 FYNNEI. Trimming pared 0 bases from V and 7 bases from J, leaving 10 bases between. The CDR3 contains 14 residues. The chain's CDR3 is CASSEAGAQNEQFF. In DNA, the CDR3 is TGTGCCAGCAGTGAAGCGGGCGCCCAGAATGAGCAGTTCTTC.

With respect to this clone: The junction departs from the called germline gene at one end, perhaps through a read error. The chain joins TRBV6-1 to TRBJ1-6, with D maybe TRBD1 (5 bases). This CDR3 has 15 amino acids. In germline, CDR1 is MNHNS, CDR2 SASEGT. The CDR3 sequence: CASSEGGSYNSPLHF. The CDR3 nucleotides read TGTGCCAGCAGTGAAGGGGGCTCCTATAATTCCCCCCTCCACTTT.

The V and J genes are TRBV5-1 and TRBJ1-2; no clear D. Trimming cost V 4 bases and J 4 bases, with 11 bases left between them. CDR1 and CDR2 (germline): SGHRS, YFSETQ. The CDR3 loop spans 13 amino acids. CDR3 coding DNA: TGCGCCAGCAGCCCCTGGGAGTCCTATGGCTACACCTTC. As protein: CASSPWESYGYTF.

The chain recombines TRBV5-4 with TRBJ1-1; 7 positions match TRBD1. The V segment lost 4 bases and the J segment 8 bases; nucleotides outside the gene matches: 17. The CDR3 is made up of 16 amino acids. The germline CDR1 and CDR2 sequences are SGHNT and YYREEE (reference sequence). The CDR3, as DNA: TGTGCCAGCAGCCTAGACAGGGCCCGAAGTCGCCCCGAAGCTTTCTTT. This codes for CASSLDRARSRPEAFF.

This sequence joins TRBV5-4 and TRBJ2-7; 7 nucleotides align to TRBD1. From germline, CDR1 is SGHNT and CDR2 YYREEE (reference sequence). This CDR3 comprises 14 residues. J lost 7 bases, V lost 5 bases, and 12 bases had no gene match. The CDR3 loop reads CASRPTGSLAEQYF. The CDR3 region has the DNA TGTGCCAGCAGGCCGACAGGGTCCCTGGCGGAGCAGTACTTC.

V usage is TRBV30 and J usage is TRBJ1-1, with 10 nucleotides matching TRBD1. Unmatched junction bases numbered 10, after V lost 5 bases and J lost 7 bases. This CDR3 region has 14 residues. Germline CDR1 is GTSNPN and CDR2 is SVGIG (reference sequence). CDR3 bases: TGTGCCTGGGTTCCCAGGGACAGGGGTAATGAAGCTTTCTTT. Protein product: CAWVPRDRGNEAFF.

This chain links TRBV30 with TRBJ1-4; tentative D call: TRBD1 (6 bases). V lost 5 bases and J 0 bases, leaving 7 bases between the germline ends. Germline V CDR1 and CDR2: GTSNPN, SVGIG (reference sequence). There are 13 residues in the CDR3. The CDR3 spells CAWEGATNEKLFF. The CDR3 region has the DNA TGTGCCTGGGAGGGGGCAACTAATGAAAAACTGTTTTTT.

The chain is built from TRBV7-2 and TRBJ2-7; maybe TRBD1 (5 bases). The CDR3 covers 15 residues. V gave up 1 base and J gave up 3 bases, with 13 bases separating them. Germline assignment: CDR1 SGHTA and CDR2 FQGNSA. CDR3 amino acids: CASSLGGQVGYEQYF. The CDR3 DNA sequence: TGTGCCAGCAGCTTAGGGGGCCAGGTGGGCTACGAGCAGTACTTC.

The V and J genes are TRBV7-2 and TRBJ2-7; tentatively, D is TRBD2 (5 bases). This CDR3 is 16 amino acids long. Germline V gene lookup returns CDR1 SGHTA and CDR2 FQGNSA. Trimming pared 5 bases from V and 0 bases from J, leaving 17 bases between. The CDR3 DNA reads TGTGCCAGCAGCCCCTCCATGACTGGGAGCTCCTACGAGCAGTACTTC. Translated, it gives CASSPSMTGSSYEQYF.

The chain is built from TRBV4-2 and TRBJ2-5; 7 bases fit TRBD1. V gave up 4 bases and J gave up 4 bases; unmatched junction bases: 3. The CDR3 length is 13 residues. CDR1 is LGHNA, CDR2 YNFKEQ, per germline. For the CDR3, the DNA is TGTGCCAGCAGCCTTCGGACAGGAGAGACCCAGTACTTC. Translation: CASSLRTGETQYF.

In its sample, this clone was seen once. This rearrangement joins TRBV2 to TRBJ2-7; 12 positions agree with TRBD1. The CDR3 loop spans 14 amino acids. The germline gives CDR1 SNHLY, CDR2 FYNNEI. Germline trimming cut 4 bases from V and 7 bases from J; bases unmatched to any gene: 5. DNA for the CDR3: TGTGCCAGCAGTGGGGACAGGGGGCGATGGGAGCAGTACTTC. As protein: CASSGDRGRWEQYF.

The gene calls are TRBV28 and TRBJ1-4; perhaps TRBD1 as D (6 bases). The CDR3 extends over 17 amino acids. The ends were cut back, 6 bases at V and 5 bases at J, with 22 bases in the middle. The germline gives CDR1 MDHEN, CDR2 SYDVKM. The CDR3 spells CASSPPGHPQGNEKLFF. The CDR3 DNA sequence: TGTGCCAGCAGCCCTCCGGGACACCCCCAGGGCAATGAAAAACTGTTTTTT. The variable domain in full, completed from reference TRBV28 and TRBJ1-4, reads DVKVTQSSRYLVKRTGEKVFLECVQDMDHENMFWYRQDPGLGLRLIYFSYDVKMKEKGDIPEGYSVSREKKERFSLILESASTNQTSMYLCASSPPGHPQGNEKLFFGSGTQLSVL.

A remark on this clone: This sample also contains other DNA sequences that code for the same CDR3. V gene TRBV11-2 combines with J gene TRBJ2-1, with D possibly TRBD1 on 5 matching bases. Germline CDR1 is SGHAT and CDR2 is FQNNGV. The length of the CDR3 is 14 residues. Trimming removed 4 bases from V and 4 bases from J, with 11 bases in between. CDR3 nucleotides: TGTGCCAGCAGCTCGGTAAGGGGATACAATGAGCAGTTCTTC. Amino acid sequence: CASSSVRGYNEQFF.